The source of this TCR beta chain is a study of T cells after yellow fever vaccination. On the study more broadly: Fractions of limited cellularity were prepared by means of SMART-Seq v4 Ultra Low Input.

In its sample, this clonotype was seen a few times. The antigen remains undetermined. A universal primer site and UMIs were added as TCR cDNA was made by 5'RACE template switching. Each CDR3 protein is one row after TCRdb ran MiXCR on the 5' RACE reads. The sample gives nearly 550,000 distinct CDR3 sequences, over 15% of which show up once; roughly an eighth is in the top ten. V shed 1 base and J shed 7 bases, with 14 bases lying between them. The length of the CDR3 is 14 residues. Germline V gives CDR1 SGHTA, CDR2 FQGNSA. Findings of the study overall: Abundant clonotypes from the bulk population could contaminate FACS-sorted repertoires. After the booster, approximately 95% of CD4 and about nine tenths of CD8 primary-response clones were re-detected.

V usage is TRBV7-2 and J usage is TRBJ2-7, with D tentatively TRBD1 (5 bases). This TCR was sampled from a man aged 25-45 years who received the YFV17D yellow fever vaccine. The input for sequencing was PBMCs, taken 15 days after the yellow fever booster vaccination. The CDR3 loop reads CASSLGGRVPEQYF. CDR3 nucleotide sequence: TGTGCCAGCAGCTTAGGCGGCAGGGTTCCGGAGCAGTACTTC.